This TCR beta chain stems from a study of cytomegalovirus exposure and HLA in healthy donors. Broader study findings: The study put roughly 160 TCR beta chains on its list as cytomegalovirus-associated.

PCR used 60 Vbeta primers and 13 Jbeta primers. Produced via immunoSEQ multiplex PCR; TCRdb's table is partial and in-frame only. The sample data list around 110,000 clones. As to this clone: Its specificity is unknown.

The TCR was taken from a man in his thirties or forties in good health and CMV-seronegative. The material sequenced was PBMCs.

Here the CDR3 reads CASEGISGANVLTF. CDR3 sequence (DNA): TGTGCCAGTGAGGGCATCTCTGGGGCCAACGTCCTGACTTTC. The V gene is TRBV6-1, the J gene TRBJ2-6; D is perhaps TRBD2 (5 bases). CDR1 and CDR2 from the germline V gene are MNHNS and SASEGT. The CDR3 covers 14 residues. The V gene lost 9 bases and the J gene lost 0 bases, with 9 bases spanning the gap.